This T cell receptor (beta chain) was obtained from a study of chemoradiotherapy in HPV16-positive cancers. Findings of the study overall: Candidate HPV-specific clones and E7-related TCR motifs grew in tumor during treatment.

Germline lookup yields CDR1 SGHRS and CDR2 YFSETQ. V shed 8 bases and J shed 0 bases, with 14 bases lying between them. This CDR3 is built from 14 residues. This clone was detected only once. What it recognizes is unknown. Assay used: immunoSEQ multiplex PCR; TCRdb lists only in-frame clones, some missing. Of around 29,000 clones in the sample, about 94% were seen once. The sequences come from blood, collected from a patient who underwent chemoradiotherapy. The chain combines TRBV5-1 with TRBJ1-1; D gene ambiguous. This clonotype originated in a human donor with HPV-associated anogenital cancer. The CDR3 nucleotides read TGCGCCAGTCACCTCAGGTCTATGAACACTGAAGCTTTCTTT. The encoded protein is CASHLRSMNTEAFF.